Presented here are 28 T cell receptor beta chains from one specimen sequenced in a study of blood T cell repertoires in COVID-19. Using immunoSEQ multiplex PCR, the repertoire was profiled, and TCRdb retains in-frame clones only, with some absent. The table lists 70,000 to 80,000 clones, roughly four fifths of them singletons. The sequenced sample consisted of peripheral blood. These receptors were collected from a man aged 80 or over with acute or convalescent COVID-19.

This clone showed up just a few times. V is TRBV2 and J is TRBJ1-1; 8 bases align to TRBD1. Germline assignment: CDR1 SNHLY and CDR2 FYNNEI. Germline trimming cut 2 bases from V and 4 bases from J; bases unmatched to any gene: 6. The CDR3 sequence is 15 residues long. The CDR3 loop reads CASSEQDRAVTEAFF. In DNA form, the CDR3 reads TGTGCCAGCAGTGAACAGGACAGGGCGGTCACTGAAGCTTTCTTT.

This clone showed up just a few times. The chain is built from TRBV19 and TRBJ2-5, with a weak D call TRBD1 (5 bases). Germline V gene lookup returns CDR1 LNHDA and CDR2 SQIVND (reference sequence). The V gene lost 0 bases and the J gene lost 4 bases, with 15 bases spanning the gap. CDR3 length equals 16 residues. CDR3 region: CASSIDFSSRVETQYF. In nucleotides, the CDR3 is TGTGCCAGTAGTATAGATTTTTCGAGCAGGGTAGAGACCCAGTACTTC.

The chain couples TRBV5-1 to TRBJ2-7; 9 bases are shared with TRBD1. There are 14 residues in the CDR3. In germline, CDR1 is SGHRS, CDR2 YFSETQ. Trimming removed 4 bases from V and 5 bases from J; junction bases left unmatched: 7. The CDR3 spells CASSQTGGFDEQYF. CDR3 DNA: TGCGCCAGCAGCCAGACAGGGGGTTTCGACGAGCAGTACTTC.

This clone has a single count. The V and J genes are TRBV6-6 and TRBJ1-1; the D is unclear. The CDR3 has 12 residues. Trimming removed 6 bases at V and 1 base at J, with 6 bases between. Germline loops: CDR1 MNHNY, CDR2 SVGAGI (reference sequence). CDR3 sequence reads: CASRVENTEAFF. The CDR3 nucleotides are TGTGCCAGCAGGGTAGAGAACACTGAAGCTTTCTTT.

J is TRBJ2-5 and V is TRBV11-3; D possibly corresponds to TRBD2 (6 bases). V was pared by 4 bases and J by 1 base, with 13 bases between. Per germline, CDR1 SGHNT and CDR2 YENEEA. The CDR3 consists of 15 residues. In DNA, the CDR3 is TGTGCCAGCAGCTCCGCCGGGACTCCCCAAGAGACCCAGTACTTC. Translation gives CASSSAGTPQETQYF.

The rearrangement joins TRBV19 to TRBJ2-3; 7 positions agree with TRBD1. The CDR3 runs to 18 residues. The junction had 14 bases not matched to a gene; V was cut back by 5 bases and J by 0 bases. Germline V CDR1 and CDR2: LNHDA, SQIVND (reference sequence). CDR3 nucleotides: TGTGCCAGTAGTTTGAGCCGGGACAGCGACGCTAGCACAGATACGCAGTATTTT. It yields the protein CASSLSRDSDASTDTQYF. Full variable domain (missing parts from reference TRBV19 and TRBJ2-3): DGGITQSPKYLFRKEGQNVTLSCEQNLNHDAMYWYRQDPGQGLRLIYYSQIVNDFQKGDIAEGYSVSREKKESFPLTVTSAQKNPTAFYLCASSLSRDSDASTDTQYFGPGTRLTVL.

The rearrangement joins TRBV5-4 to TRBJ2-3, with TRBD1 matching over 9 bases. The CDR3 is made up of 14 amino acids. The germline V gene has CDR1 SGHNT and CDR2 YYREEE (reference sequence). Trimming cost V 5 bases and J 7 bases; bases outside gene matches: 8. The CDR3 region has the DNA TGTGCCAGCAGTTCCGGGACAGGGTTCAATACGCAGTATTTT. This translates into CASSSGTGFNTQYF.

A single count supports this clone. This chain connects TRBV7-2 to TRBJ2-1; a possible D gene is TRBD1 (6 bases). This CDR3 is built from 12 residues. Trimming took 8 bases from V and 10 from J, leaving 15 bases between them. CDR1 is SGHTA and CDR2 is FQGNSA in the germline V gene. CDR3 DNA: TGTGCCAGCTCGTGGACAGAGGGGGAGCAGTTCTTC. Its translation is CASSWTEGEQFF.

The CDR3 spells CASSPGQGNYGYTF. CDR3 bases: TGTGCCAGCAGCCCCGGGCAGGGGAACTATGGCTACACCTTC. The chain combines TRBV16 with TRBJ1-2; TRBD1 might be the D (6 bases). Trimming removed 4 bases at V and 2 bases at J, with 11 bases between. The CDR3 is 14 amino acids. CDR1 KGHSY and CDR2 FQNENV come from the germline V gene.

V usage is TRBV11-1 and J usage is TRBJ1-4; D is undetermined. The CDR3 sequence is 13 residues long. Looked up from germline, CDR1 is SGHAT and CDR2 is FQDESV (reference sequence). Deletions cut 7 bases from V and 0 bases from J, with 6 bases between. The CDR3 loop is CASKAATNEKLFF. The CDR3 DNA reads TGTGCCAGCAAAGCTGCAACTAATGAAAAACTGTTTTTT.

V is TRBV3-1 (or the pseudogene TRBV3-2) and J is TRBJ2-1; weak D call: TRBD2 (6 bases). The CDR3 has 12 residues. CDR1 is LGHDT and CDR2 is YNNKEL in the germline V gene (reference sequence). V lost 4 bases to trimming and J lost 10 bases, with 11 bases between them. The CDR3 region has the DNA TGTGCCAGCAGCCCTCGCGGGGCAGAGCAGTTCTTC. Amino acids: CASSPRGAEQFF.

Here the CDR3 DNA reads TGTGCCAGCAGTTACCTTACAGGGTTTGAGACCCAGTACTTC. It codes for CASSYLTGFETQYF. The V call is TRBV6-5, the J call TRBJ2-5, with a tentative D call TRBD1 (6 bases). Germline V gives CDR1 MNHEY, CDR2 SVGAGI. The CDR3 has 14 residues. Trimming took off 2 bases at V and 5 bases at J, with 12 bases between the two ends.

This chain joins TRBV6-5 and TRBJ2-1; TRBD2 agrees at 8 bases. Germline CDR1 and CDR2: MNHEY and SVGAGI. The length of the CDR3 is 14 residues. The trim removed 7 bases at V and 6 bases at J, leaving 8 bases unmatched. The CDR3 region is CASTTGGAGNEQFF. The CDR3 nucleotides are TGTGCCAGCACTACGGGGGGGGCGGGCAATGAGCAGTTCTTC.

As for this clone: This same CDR3 is encoded by further DNA sequences in the sample. The chain combines TRBV19 with TRBJ2-3; D might be TRBD2 (6 bases). CDR1 is LNHDA, CDR2 SQIVND, per germline (reference sequence). V shed 1 base and J shed 3 bases, with 8 bases lying between them. The CDR3 is made up of 14 amino acids. The CDR3 here is CASSIAGVTDTQYF. Here the CDR3 DNA reads TGTGCCAGTAGTATAGCGGGAGTTACAGATACGCAGTATTTT. The full variable domain, rest sourced from reference TRBV19 and TRBJ2-3, is DGGITQSPKYLFRKEGQNVTLSCEQNLNHDAMYWYRQDPGQGLRLIYYSQIVNDFQKGDIAEGYSVSREKKESFPLTVTSAQKNPTAFYLCASSIAGVTDTQYFGPGTRLTVL.

V usage is TRBV5-1 and J usage is TRBJ2-7; 10 bases fit TRBD1. The CDR3 contains 16 residues. With 3 bases clipped from V and 2 bases from J, the junction kept 8 bases outside the gene matches. Germline V gene data show CDR1 as SGHRS and CDR2 as YFSETQ. This CDR3 is CASSSSTGGFTYEQYF. CDR3 DNA sequence: TGCGCCAGCAGCTCGTCGACAGGGGGCTTTACCTACGAGCAGTACTTC.

This chain links TRBV5-1 with TRBJ1-6, with TRBD1 matching 9 bases. The CDR3 runs to 19 residues. Germline loops: CDR1 SGHRS, CDR2 YFSETQ. With V trimmed by 0 bases and J by 11 bases, 18 bases remained unmatched. The CDR3 loop reads CASSLAPTGGLTMGTPLHF. The CDR3 nucleotides read TGCGCCAGCAGCTTGGCCCCGACAGGGGGGCTCACGATGGGGACACCCCTCCACTTT. The full variable domain, in which reference TRBV5-1 and TRBJ1-6 provide the parts outside the CDR3, is KAGVTQTPRYLIKTRGQQVTLSCSPISGHRSVSWYQQTPGQGLQFLFEYFSETQRNKGNFPGRFSGRQFSNSRSEMNVSTLELGDSALYLCASSLAPTGGLTMGTPLHFGNGTRLTVT.

This clone occurred once. This chain connects TRBV11-3 to TRBJ1-1, with D unclear. Trimming took off 5 bases at V and 5 bases at J, with 12 bases between the two ends. The germline V gene encodes CDR1 SGHNT and CDR2 YENEEA. The CDR3 sequence is 13 residues long. The CDR3 protein is CASSPGRQTEAFF. For the CDR3, the DNA is TGTGCCAGCAGCCCGGGAAGGCAAACTGAAGCTTTCTTT.

The J gene is TRBJ2-5, the V gene TRBV11-1, with 8 bases identical to TRBD2. Germline lookup yields CDR1 SGHAT and CDR2 FQDESV (reference sequence). V lost 4 bases, J lost 5 bases, and 9 bases stayed unmatched. CDR3 length equals 15 residues. The CDR3 sequence is CASSSREGLGETQYF. As DNA, the CDR3 is TGTGCCAGCAGCTCACGGGAGGGCCTTGGGGAGACCCAGTACTTC. The whole variable domain, remainder taken from reference TRBV11-1 and TRBJ2-5, is EAEVAQSPRYKITEKSQAVAFWCDPISGHATLYWYRQILGQGPELLVQFQDESVVDDSQLPKDRFSAERLKGVDSTLKIQPAELGDSAMYLCASSSREGLGETQYFGPGTRLLVL.

V and J are TRBV20-1 and TRBJ2-1; D perhaps matches TRBD1 (6 bases). The germline gives CDR1 DFQATT, CDR2 SNEGSKA (reference sequence). The CDR3 is made up of 15 amino acids. The V and J ends lost 3 bases and 3 bases respectively, with 15 bases between them. CDR3: CSASSPQGYYNEQFF. CDR3 nucleotide sequence: TGCAGTGCTAGTAGTCCACAGGGCTACTACAATGAGCAGTTCTTC.

This clone showed up just a few times. The rearrangement joins TRBV6-5 to TRBJ1-5; the match to TRBD1 covers 8 bases. V shed 8 bases and J 7 bases; nucleotides not matched to a gene: 7. The CDR3 loop spans 13 amino acids. The germline gives CDR1 MNHEY, CDR2 SVGAGI. The CDR3 spells CASRTGTGQPQHF. The CDR3 bases are TGTGCCAGCCGGACAGGGACGGGCCAGCCCCAGCATTTT.

This chain links TRBV19 with TRBJ2-5, with D uncertain. V was trimmed by 4 bases and J by 0 bases, leaving 6 bases between them. The germline V gene encodes CDR1 LNHDA and CDR2 SQIVND (reference sequence). This CDR3 contains 13 residues. The CDR3, as DNA: TGTGCCAGTAGTACACGGTACCAAGAGACCCAGTACTTC. It yields the protein CASSTRYQETQYF. Variable domain in full (rest from reference TRBV19 and TRBJ2-5): DGGITQSPKYLFRKEGQNVTLSCEQNLNHDAMYWYRQDPGQGLRLIYYSQIVNDFQKGDIAEGYSVSREKKESFPLTVTSAQKNPTAFYLCASSTRYQETQYFGPGTRLLVL.

The chain couples TRBV7-2 to TRBJ2-5; the D gene is possibly TRBD2 (6 bases). This CDR3 is built from 16 residues. Germline CDR1 SGHTA, CDR2 FQGNSA. The V end was cut by 5 bases, the J end by 1 base, with 17 bases between. The CDR3 loop is CASSPQEGSSQETQYF. In DNA, the CDR3 is TGTGCCAGCAGCCCTCAGGAGGGGTCTAGCCAAGAGACCCAGTACTTC.

The V and J genes are TRBV9 and TRBJ2-2; 7 bases fit TRBD2. J gave up 6 bases and V 4 bases, and 9 bases lay outside the gene matches. The CDR3 runs to 15 residues. Germline-derived CDR1 and CDR2 are SGDLS and YYNGEE. The CDR3 loop reads CASSQRDYLAGELFF. The CDR3 nucleotides are TGTGCCAGCAGCCAGAGGGACTACTTGGCCGGGGAGCTGTTTTTT.

V is TRBV10-3 and J is TRBJ2-3; 7 bases map to TRBD2. This CDR3 is 21 amino acids long. The V gene's germline CDR1 is ENHRY and CDR2 SYGVKD. Trimming at V came to 2 bases and at J to 5 bases, leaving 25 bases not matched to a gene. The CDR3 spells CAISEITGLETPRRLRDTQYF. CDR3 nucleotide sequence: TGTGCCATCAGTGAGATAACAGGACTAGAAACCCCCCGACGTCTGAGAGATACGCAGTATTTT.

The chain links TRBV6-5 to TRBJ1-1, with TRBD1 identical over 7 bases. V gave up 5 bases and J gave up 1 base; unmatched junction bases: 7. This CDR3 has 15 amino acids. Germline lookup yields CDR1 MNHEY and CDR2 SVGAGI. CDR3 sequence: CASSTQGDPNTEAFF. The CDR3 DNA reads as TGTGCCAGCAGTACCCAGGGGGATCCGAACACTGAAGCTTTCTTT.

This clone is a singleton in its sample. The chain recombines TRBV11-2 with TRBJ1-3; 8 positions agree with TRBD1. Losses at the gene ends were 4 bases for V and 2 bases for J; bases not matched to a gene: 4. Per the germline V gene, CDR1 is SGHAT and CDR2 is FQNNGV. CDR3 length: 15 amino acids. CDR3 region: CASSWTGSTGNTIYF. The CDR3 region has the DNA TGTGCCAGCAGCTGGACAGGGTCAACTGGAAACACCATATATTTT.

The chain carries TRBV29-1 and TRBJ1-1; TRBD1 might be the D (6 bases). V was shortened by 5 bases and J by 5 bases, with 21 bases between the two germline ends. From germline, CDR1 is SQVTM and CDR2 ANQGSEA. This CDR3 comprises 15 residues. The CDR3 region has the DNA TGCAGCGTTTGGGGGAGGGGGGTGGTAGGTACTGAAGCTTTCTTT. Its protein is CSVWGRGVVGTEAFF.

The rearrangement joins TRBV7-3 to TRBJ2-3; TRBD2 matches at 9 bases. J was trimmed by 4 bases and V by 5 bases; bases with no gene match: 10. CDR3 length: 16 amino acids. Germline lookup yields CDR1 SGHTA and CDR2 FQGTGA. The CDR3 nucleotides are TGTGCCAGCAGCCTTTTTAGCGGGAGTCGCTCAGATACGCAGTATTTT. This encodes CASSLFSGSRSDTQYF.